This T cell receptor beta chain appears in the sequencing data of a study of regulatory T cells in long-lasting Graves disease. Study summary: The definition of persistent Graves' disease was over 5 years of antithyroid drugs with positive TSH receptor antibodies. General study results and limits: With persistent disease, TRBV28, TRBJ1-2 and TRBJ2-5 were the favored segments. Having few samples may have compromised the accuracy. TCR diversity was lower in persistent Graves' patients than in newly diagnosed ones.

Specified time point: persistent/refractory GD, antithyroid drugs over 5 years with positive TRAb. The TCR library used RNA extracted from PBMCs. Relying on iRepertoire HTBI primers and Arm-PCR of CDR3 regions, the team built TCR beta libraries. TCRdb reprocessed the multiplex PCR reads with MiXCR, giving one entry per CDR3 protein. The sample has more than 300,000 distinct CDR3 sequences; around 19% are singletons. The J segment lost 6 bases and the V segment lost 7 bases, leaving 20 bases of the junction unmatched. The CDR3 length is 17 residues. Germline lookup yields CDR1 MNHEY and CDR2 SMNVEV (reference sequence). In regard to this clonotype: Its antigen is unknown.

The genes are TRBV27 and TRBJ2-7; 8 bases line up with TRBD1. The origin of this receptor is a female donor with Graves disease. Sequenced material: peripheral blood mononuclear cells (PBMCs), taken when the disease was refractory, from a patient treated with antithyroid drugs. The chain's CDR3 is CASKGKRGQGMEGEQYF. CDR3 bases: TGTGCCAGCAAGGGAAAACGAGGACAGGGCATGGAGGGCGAGCAGTACTTC.